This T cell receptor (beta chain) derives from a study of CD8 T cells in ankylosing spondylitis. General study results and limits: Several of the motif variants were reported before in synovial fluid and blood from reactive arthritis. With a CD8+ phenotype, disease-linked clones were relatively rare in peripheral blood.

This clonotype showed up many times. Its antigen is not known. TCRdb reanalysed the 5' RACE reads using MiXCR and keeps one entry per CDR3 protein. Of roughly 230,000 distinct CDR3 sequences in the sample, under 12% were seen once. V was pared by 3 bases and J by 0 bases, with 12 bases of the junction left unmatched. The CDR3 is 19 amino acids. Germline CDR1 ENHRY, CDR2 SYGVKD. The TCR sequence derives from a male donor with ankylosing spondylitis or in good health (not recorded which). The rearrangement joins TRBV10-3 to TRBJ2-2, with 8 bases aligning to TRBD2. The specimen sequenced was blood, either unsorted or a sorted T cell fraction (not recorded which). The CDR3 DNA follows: TGTGCCATCAGTGAAGGATTAGGACTAGCCCGTACGAACACCGGGGAGCTGTTTTTT. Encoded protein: CAISEGLGLARTNTGELFF.